The entry below describes one T cell receptor beta chain. Its antigen is as yet unknown. The CDR3 is 13 amino acids. Germline V gives CDR1 SGHTA, CDR2 FQGTGA. Trimming took 5 bases from V and 2 from J, leaving 9 bases between them. Using immunoSEQ multiplex PCR, the repertoire was profiled, and TCRdb retains in-frame clones only, with some absent. Of 2 million to 2.5 million clones listed, more than 90% were seen once; the top ten hold over 0.1%. The sample comes from a study of shared clonotypes between healthy human individuals. Findings of the study overall: Investigators collected only blood, and repertoires in tissues likely differ. Non-shared clonotypes showed lower generation probabilities than clonotypes common to all four donors. The study's rarefaction showed incomplete sorted-subset sequencing despite large depth.

The chain carries TRBV7-3 and TRBJ2-5; D is ambiguous. The TCR sequence derives from a young man in good health. Sequenced input: naive CD4+ T cells sorted from blood. The sample's subset: CD45RA+ positively selected. This CDR3 reads CASSPGSQETQYF. Here the CDR3 DNA reads TGTGCCAGCAGCCCCGGCTCTCAAGAGACCCAGTACTTC.